The T cell receptor beta chain described here comes from a study of T cells after yellow fever vaccination. Unmatched junction bases numbered 9, after V lost 2 bases and J lost 5 bases. Germline CDR1 SGHRS, CDR2 YFSETQ. The CDR3 length is 15 residues. MiXCR was run by TCRdb on the 5' RACE reads, yielding one entry per CDR3 protein. The table records a few hundred thousand distinct CDR3 sequences, around an eighth of them present only once. The V and J genes are TRBV5-1 and TRBJ2-5, with TRBD1 matching 7 bases. The source was CD4+ T cells sorted from PBMCs, collected 15 days after the yellow fever booster vaccination. The sequence came from a man in his late teens or twenties who received the YFV17D yellow fever vaccine. CDR3 protein: CASSFTGTEVETQYF. CDR3 coding DNA: TGCGCCAGCAGCTTCACCGGGACAGAGGTCGAGACCCAGTACTTC.